This T cell receptor beta chain comes out of a study of T cell responses to AZD1222 COVID-19 vaccine (dated by TCRdb to the early 2020s). For the study in its entirety: TCR sequencing was performed for about 250 trial participants, of whom about 200 were given two doses of AZD1222 and 26 were given two doses of MenACWY control vaccine. Trial participants were enrolled by age into subgroups of 18-55, 56-69 and 70-plus years, and about 150, 27 and 61 TCR-sequenced participants, respectively, were included in these subgroups. Overall study results and their limits: CD4 TCRs associated with the vaccine covered the entire spike protein, and the dominant responses were in regions 160-218 and 743-854. Conclusions about previously exposed vaccinees are limited because only a handful of AZD1222 recipients were SARS-CoV-2 seropositive at baseline. Nearly half of unique spike-specific TCRs reportedly recognized epitopes outside regions mutated in the B.1.351 and B.1.1.7 variants. Because no day 14 peak-response samples were available, repertoires were characterized only after the peak T cell response. Participants were mostly white British, with more females than males. The authors suggested clonal diversity may have been underestimated. Spike-specific TCR breadth and depth rose significantly after two AZD1222 doses compared with day 0 and with MenACWY recipients. In the small 56-69-year group, the increase in depth fell short of significance, most likely because of low power.

The time point label on this specimen signifies: about 28 days (+/-7) after the second vaccine dose. AZD1222 recipients with second doses at about 4 weeks or about 12 weeks were pooled, because spike-specific TCR depth and breadth did not differ between schedules. Vaccinee samples came from UK trials COV001 and COV002, including a single-blind randomized controlled phase 2/3 trial of AZD1222 (ChAdOx1 nCoV-19) in healthy adults. For TCRbeta chain sequencing, PBMC samples were collected from trial participants at day 0 and at day 28 after the second dose. CDR1 is given as SQVTM and CDR2 as ANQGSEA, both from the germline V gene. The CDR3, from cysteine to phenylalanine, totals 12 residues. Only the CDR3 portion is preserved as DNA: 36 bases, with reading frame beginning at the first base. V drops 3 bases and J drops 3 bases, leaving 8 bases in between. The CDR3 regions of human TCRbeta chains were subjected to immunosequencing. In the authors' own workflow: TCRs in the repertoires were compared against a reference library of SARS-CoV-2-specific TCRs that had been generated with the MIRA antigen-specificity platform. Breadth was defined as the fraction of unique TCRs that were SARS-CoV-2-associated. Depth was defined as the fraction of total T cells that were SARS-CoV-2-associated. Using the MIRA data, every spike-specific TCR was mapped to the spike region that the TCR reacted to and assigned to either a CD4 or a CD8 class. Log10-transformed breadth and depth values were compared by one-way ANOVA with Sidak's multiple comparisons tests. The clones in this table, taken by TCRdb from immuneACCESS, are in-frame only. Not every clone is retained; where verified, under half of the shortfall comes from an unresolved V gene, and the cause of the rest is unknown. V and J calls plus clone size are reproduced from that table; the DNA served to infer D and trimming. This sample gives tens of thousands of clones in total; approximately 85% of them show up just once. More than 9% of the sample goes to the ten largest clones.

As for this clone: The antigen this receptor binds is unknown. No much larger clone exists at a distance of one base, and base qualities are not known.

This receptor was identified in an adult who received the AZD1222 COVID-19 vaccine. This chain is built from TRBV29-1 and TRBJ1-1; too little of a D gene remains to name it. This sample comprised peripheral blood, obtained 28 days after the second AZD1222 dose. The DNA sequence is TGCAGCGTTGAGGCAAGGTACACTGAAGCTTTCTTT. Its coded protein is CSVEARYTEAFF.